One T cell receptor (beta chain) is described in this entry. Its antigen is undetermined. Profiling relied on immunoSEQ multiplex PCR, and the TCRdb table lists in-frame clones only, not all of them. The sample holds over a million clones, roughly 96% seen once. Caucasian adults living in Nashville, Tennessee, provided all samples. These data originate in a study of shared clonotypes between healthy human individuals. Germline V gene lookup returns CDR1 MDHEN and CDR2 SYDVKM. With 3 bases clipped from V and 3 bases from J, the junction kept 11 bases outside the gene matches. The CDR3 extends over 16 amino acids. General study results and limits: The genetic and exposure-history diversity represented was limited by few donors.

The source is a young man in good health. V gene TRBV28 combines with J gene TRBJ2-7; 7 bases agree with TRBD2. The specimen was naive CD4+ T cells sorted from blood. Stated subset: CD45RA+ positively selected. CDR3 sequence: CASSFTFREGSYEQYF. For the CDR3, the DNA is TGTGCCAGCAGTTTCACCTTTAGGGAGGGGAGCTACGAGCAGTACTTC. Combining the CDR3 with reference TRBV28 and TRBJ2-7 gives the whole variable domain DVKVTQSSRYLVKRTGEKVFLECVQDMDHENMFWYRQDPGLGLRLIYFSYDVKMKEKGDIPEGYSVSREKKERFSLILESASTNQTSMYLCASSFTFREGSYEQYFGPGTRLTVT.